This TCR beta chain emerged from a study of cytomegalovirus exposure and HLA in healthy donors (dated by TCRdb to about 2017). Study-wide context: An earlier analysis of around 600 of the donors reported approximately 290 Gb of sequence data and about 100 million unique TCR beta sequences from 190 million or so T cells. Around 320 gigabases of sequencing data and 78 million or so unique TCR sequences were included in an early release covering 500 to 750 HLA-typed donors. Among the roughly 410 genotyped donors, 81% belonged to the genetic ancestry cluster associated with self-reported Caucasian donors. The study aimed to test whether cataloging public T cell receptors could reveal signatures of past pathogen exposure. The study used immunosequencing to profile the T cell repertoires of 666 subjects and linked those repertoires to cytomegalovirus serostatus. Besides the first cohort of some 670 subjects, a separate validation cohort made up of 120 or so different subjects was used. The study combined high-throughput TCR immunosequencing, statistical association of individual TCRs with disease status, and machine learning to predict cytomegalovirus infection status. A later analysis re-examined previously published TCR beta repertoires from several hundred donors and added high-resolution HLA genotyping to investigate patterns of TCR occurrence. The later analysis used no new phenotypic data to find candidate immune exposures, relying instead on TCR beta sequences and their occurrence across donors. In an earlier analysis of roughly 580 of the donors, high-throughput TCR beta sequencing was used to judge whether each TCR beta V gene segment behaved as functional or pseudogenic. Donor age, sex, ethnicity and CMV serostatus were compiled alongside the repertoire data. In a later genetic analysis, genome-wide SNP genotypes for 398 of the 666 donors were used, and that subset was treated as a discovery cohort. Every repertoire in the discovery cohort had been generated on one and the same sequencing platform. HLA typing included class I and class II loci at four-digit resolution. Typing coverage varied by locus: roughly 629-630 donors for A, B, C, DRB1 and DQB1; some 520 for DQA1; about 600 for DPA1; approximately 490 for DPB1. Several DR-DQ haplotypes were handled as single units for association and clustering, since linkage in the cohort was strong. On average, approximately 250,000 unique TCR beta nucleotide sequences were sequenced per donor among about 400 genotyped donors of the cohort, with around 19% of those sequences being non-productive. Broader findings and caveats from the paper: An association between a missense DCLRE1C variant and V-gene and J-gene trimming of TCR beta chains was found in a later genetic analysis and replicated in an independent cohort. Broadly in line with IMGT annotations, most TCR beta V segments showed up in productive rearrangements about 87% or about 30% of the time in an earlier analysis of under 700 of the donors. Because counts were too low, 15 to 20 rarely observed V segments, including chromosome 9 orphons, were left out of the earlier analysis of over 550 of the donors. The only immune exposure information available for the cohort was CMV serostatus. While some public TCRs were present in many individuals, most TCR sequences turned up only very rarely across donors. Some IMGT-functional V segments, including TRBV6-2 and TRBV6-3, could not be distinguished by the 87-base-pair reads and were therefore excluded. In a later analysis, the rate of TCR association differed among HLA loci, with DRB1 alleles having the most associated TCRs and HLA-C alleles having the fewest. A later analysis found that HLA-associated TCR beta chains were more clonally expanded and had lower generation probabilities than equally common non-associated chains. Correlated functional status among segregating V segments might reflect linkage disequilibrium, but an unknown experimental factor could not be ruled out. Presence/absence analyses assumed roughly uniform sequencing depth across donors, an assumption that may not hold. Specific HLA alleles were associated with 15,000 to 20,000 TCR beta sequences at a false discovery rate of 0.05 in a later analysis. This cohort had only TCR beta chains sequenced, and the lack of alpha or paired-chain data limited which features could be detected. In vitro tests confirmed that a few of the cytomegalovirus-associated TCR beta chains recognize cytomegalovirus antigens. A further reported finding was that TCR beta sequences accurately predicted the HLA-A and HLA-B alleles for most subjects in the first cohort. The authors suggested that the approach could potentially be extended to other disease states and immunological phenotypes. In a later analysis, several top co-occurrence clusters were reported to appear linked to parvovirus B19, influenza, CMV and Epstein-Barr virus. In both the original and validation cohorts, the classifier was reported to diagnose cytomegalovirus status with high specificity and sensitivity. According to a later genetic analysis, donors in an Asian-associated ancestry cluster had fewer N-insertions in productive TCRs than the roughly 700-donor mean. Because HLA typing was unavailable for some donors at each locus, only the typed subset was used in association tests. Strong co-occurrence of HLA alleles, especially DR and DQ, made assigning TCR associations to individual alleles difficult. In a later analysis, most CMV-associated TCR beta chains were found to appear HLA-restricted, with HLA associations seemingly driven largely by CMV exposure. The study gave a list of 150 to 200 TCR beta chains associated with cytomegalovirus. A cluster of highly shared sequence variants was judged likely to be a technical artifact of the sequencing pipeline.

The method behind the library was the immunoSEQ multiplex PCR assay. The multiplex PCR relied on a mix of 60 forward primers for TCR Vbeta segments and 13 reverse primers for TCR Jbeta segments. A multiplex PCR assay on genomic DNA amplified the CDR3 region of rearranged TCR beta genes. The Illumina HiSeq System was used to sequence the amplified TCR beta libraries as 87-base-pair reads. From the authors' description of their analysis: In a later analysis, tens of millions of unique TCR beta chains were counted across the 500 to 700 repertoires, and around 10 million of these chains were shared by at least two donors. Raw reads were error-corrected and collapsed into unique sequences with a nearest-neighbor algorithm that merged closely related sequences to remove PCR and sequencing errors. Alignment of CDR3 sequences to IMGT reference sequences was used to assign V, D and J gene segments. For a sequence to be retained, at least a six-nucleotide match to both a V gene segment and a J gene segment was required. A rearrangement was called productive if the CDR3 had no stop codons and remained in frame with V and J, and every other rearrangement was called non-productive. Following IMGT convention, CDR3 was defined as the stretch from the second conserved V-encoded cysteine to the conserved J-encoded phenylalanine. The earlier analysis of about 610 of the donors excluded sequences that lacked an unambiguous match to a single V gene segment. In an earlier analysis of roughly 500 of the donors, V segments were called functional above 56.7% productive rearrangements and were called segregating when the between-donor standard deviation exceeded 5%. To diagnose cytomegalovirus status from the catalog of TCR beta chain sequences, a statistical classification framework was built. In a later analysis, V and J genes were assigned by comparing TCR nucleotide sequences against IMGT/GENE-DB human TR gene sequences. The TCRdist pipeline was used in a later analysis to assign CDR3 sequences and most-parsimonious VDJ recombination scenarios. A later analysis defined each TCR beta chain by its CDR3 amino acid sequence plus V-gene family, and excluded reads lacking a unique V-gene family. As a way to deal with suspected cross-contamination and a sequencing artifact, a later analysis dropped 450 to 600 nucleotide sequences that were highly shared and had low generation probability. For each public chain, a later analysis derived a clonal expansion index from normalized ranks of inferred template counts within each repertoire. A later analysis computed generation probabilities with a VDJ recombination model fitted to out-of-frame rearrangements, and checked the results against IGoR. Hypergeometric tests were used in a later analysis to score TCR-TCR, TCR-HLA and TCR-CMV co-occurrence, with a repertoire-size bias correction applied to the TCR pairs. In a later analysis, false discovery rates were estimated by permuting HLA or CMV assignments 20 times. In a later analysis, co-occurring TCRs were grouped with DBSCAN, and TCRdist sequence similarity was added when clustering was performed within HLA-allele-positive subsets. Repertoires with fewer than 30,000 or more than 120,000 public chains, plus five repertoires with anomalous nucleotide sharing, were excluded from co-occurrence clustering. TCRdb mirrors the immuneACCESS table, restricted to in-frame sequences. Some clones are absent from its copies; in checked studies, under half trace to an unresolved V gene, and the reason for the others is unknown. V and J calls and clone size follow that table, whereas D and trimming were derived from the DNA. The sample profile shows some 91,000 clones; approximately 78% of them were found once. Under 0.8% of the sample is in the top ten clones.

Worth noting for this clone: Its antigen has not been determined. No base-level quality is on record; no much larger clone is a single base apart.

In total, more than 500 healthy bone marrow donors made up the cohort. At the time of sampling, every cohort member was nominally healthy, though immune exposures that went unrecorded were likely present. The donor was CMV seronegative and belonged to the group of 352 seronegative cohort members. A peripheral blood sample was provided by each donor, and peripheral blood mononuclear cells were used for TCR beta sequencing. The Qiagen DNeasy Blood Extraction Kit was used to extract genomic DNA from the blood cell samples. CDR1 and CDR2, looked up from the germline V gene, are SGDLS and YYNGEE. Clipping removes 6 bases from V and 7 bases from J, with 11 as the unmatched junction base count. Including the terminal cysteine and phenylalanine, the CDR3 comprises 14 residues. Just the 42-base CDR3 DNA is kept, in frame starting at base 1.

The chain is assembled from TRBV9 and TRBJ2-7; 9 bases in between match TRBD2. This clonotype originated in a woman aged 55-70 years in good health and CMV-seronegative. The sequencing input was PBMCs. The nucleotides are TGTGCCAGCACCCTGGGACTAGCCCCCCTGGAGCAGTACTTC. This encodes CASTLGLAPLEQYF.